The 8 T cell receptor beta chains below come from one sample, sequenced in a study of cytomegalovirus exposure and HLA in healthy donors. The PCR employed 60 Vbeta primers together with 13 Jbeta primers. Method: immunoSEQ multiplex PCR; TCRdb's copy keeps in-frame clones and lacks some. In the table there are 200,000 or so clones, 70% to 85% of which are singletons. The sample was PBMCs. The receptors were gathered from a boy between 2 and 15 years old in good health and CMV-seronegative.

V and J are TRBV5-6 and TRBJ2-5; 9 bases map to TRBD2. The CDR3 has 16 amino acids. CDR1 is SGHDT, CDR2 YYEEEE, per germline. The V gene end was trimmed by 4 bases and the J gene end by 5 bases; junction bases not matched to a gene: 12. The CDR3 loop is CASSGGEEAGGETQYF. Written as DNA, the CDR3 is TGTGCCAGCAGCGGGGGCGAGGAGGCGGGGGGGGAGACCCAGTACTTC. The full variable domain, completed using reference TRBV5-6 and TRBJ2-5, is DAGVTQSPTHLIKTRGQQVTLRCSPKSGHDTVSWYQQALGQGPQFIFQYYEEEERQRGNFPDRFSGHQFPNYSSELNVNALLLGDSALYLCASSGGEEAGGETQYFGPGTRLLVL.

The chain is built from TRBV4-2 and TRBJ1-1; D is perhaps TRBD1 (5 bases). Trimming shortened V by 1 base and J by 1 base, and 28 bases separated the two germline ends. Germline V gives CDR1 LGHNA, CDR2 YNFKEQ. The CDR3 loop spans 21 amino acids. The CDR3 is CASSQGEGPGGIRRQNTEAFF. The CDR3 DNA reads TGTGCCAGCAGCCAAGGGGAGGGGCCGGGAGGTATTCGAAGGCAGAACACTGAAGCTTTCTTT.

The chain carries TRBV11-3 and TRBJ2-2; 7 bases map to TRBD2. There are 18 residues in the CDR3. Looked up from germline, CDR1 is SGHNT and CDR2 is YENEEA. J was trimmed by 0 bases and V by 5 bases; bases with no gene match: 12. The DNA of the CDR3 is TGTGCCAGCAGCAAAACAGCAAGAAGCGGGGCGAACACCGGGGAGCTGTTTTTT. Translation: CASSKTARSGANTGELFF. The entire variable domain, with the rest obtained from reference TRBV11-3 and TRBJ2-2, is as follows: EAGVVQSPRYKIIEKKQPVAFWCNPISGHNTLYWYLQNLGQGPELLIRYENEEAVDDSQLPKDRFSAERLKGVDSTLKIQPAELGDSAVYLCASSKTARSGANTGELFFGEGSRLTVL.

The table lists this clone with a few counts. CDR3 region: CASSLDRGPMNTEAFF. CDR3 coding DNA: TGTGCCAGCAGCCTGGACAGGGGGCCCATGAACACTGAAGCTTTCTTT. The chain combines TRBV21-1 with TRBJ1-1; TRBD1 is the table's D call and was not checked against the DNA. TRBV21-1 is labeled a pseudogene. The CDR3 totals 16 residues.

The chain carries TRBV4-3 and TRBJ1-6; 10 bases align to TRBD1. Germline CDR1 LGHNA, CDR2 YSLEER. V dropped 1 base and J dropped 2; count of bases not matched to a gene: 11. The CDR3 covers 20 residues. Written as DNA, the CDR3 is TGCGCCAGCAGCCAAGTGGCGACAGGGGGCGCGGGTACCTATAATTCACCCCTCCACTTT. It codes for CASSQVATGGAGTYNSPLHF.

The gene calls are TRBV4-3 and TRBJ1-2; D remains ambiguous. Germline V gives CDR1 LGHNA, CDR2 YSLEER. V shed 0 bases and J shed 8 bases, with 13 bases lying between them. The CDR3 is 14 residues long. The CDR3 DNA sequence: TGCGCCAGCAGCCAAGACCACCAACCTAAGGGCTACACCTTC. Its translation: CASSQDHQPKGYTF.

The chain joins TRBV11-2 to TRBJ2-7, with D perhaps matching TRBD2 (6 bases). In germline, CDR1 is SGHAT, CDR2 FQNNGV. Deletions cut 5 bases from V and 4 bases from J, with 9 bases between. The CDR3 loop spans 12 amino acids. CDR3 coding DNA: TGTGCCAGCAGCCGGGACTGGTACGAGCAGTACTTC. Residues: CASSRDWYEQYF.

The chain combines TRBV5-5 with TRBJ1-6; D perhaps matches TRBD1 (5 bases). The germline V and J ends were trimmed by 0 bases and 9 bases, with 13 bases remaining between them. Germline CDR1 reads SGHKS; CDR2 reads YYEKEE (reference sequence). CDR3 length: 15 amino acids. The CDR3 DNA is TGTGCCAGCAGCTTGGTCCGCGACAGTCCTTCACCCCTCCACTTT. It encodes CASSLVRDSPSPLHF.